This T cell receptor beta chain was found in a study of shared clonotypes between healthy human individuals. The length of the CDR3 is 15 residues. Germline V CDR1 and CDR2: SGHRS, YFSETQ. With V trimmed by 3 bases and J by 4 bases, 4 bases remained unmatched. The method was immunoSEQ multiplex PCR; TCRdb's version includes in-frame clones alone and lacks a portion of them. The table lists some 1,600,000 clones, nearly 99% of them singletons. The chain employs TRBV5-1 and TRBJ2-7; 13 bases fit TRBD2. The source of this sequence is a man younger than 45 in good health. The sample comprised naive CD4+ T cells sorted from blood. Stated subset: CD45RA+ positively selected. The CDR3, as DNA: TGCGCCAGCAGCTCGCGGACTAGCGGGAGTTACGAGCAGTACTTC. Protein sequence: CASSSRTSGSYEQYF. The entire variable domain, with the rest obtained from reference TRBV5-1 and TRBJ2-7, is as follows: KAGVTQTPRYLIKTRGQQVTLSCSPISGHRSVSWYQQTPGQGLQFLFEYFSETQRNKGNFPGRFSGRQFSNSRSEMNVSTLELGDSALYLCASSSRTSGSYEQYFGPGTRLTVT.